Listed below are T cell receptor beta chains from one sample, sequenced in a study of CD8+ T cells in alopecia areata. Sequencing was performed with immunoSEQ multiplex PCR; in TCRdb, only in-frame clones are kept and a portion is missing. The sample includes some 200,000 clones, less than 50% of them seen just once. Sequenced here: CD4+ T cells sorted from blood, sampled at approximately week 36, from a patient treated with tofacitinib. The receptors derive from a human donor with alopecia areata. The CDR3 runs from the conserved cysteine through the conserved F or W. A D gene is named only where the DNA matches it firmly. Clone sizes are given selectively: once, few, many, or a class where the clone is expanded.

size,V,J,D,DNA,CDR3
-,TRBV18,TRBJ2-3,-,TGTGCCAGCTCACCCGCGGCGACAGATACGCAGTATTTT,CASSPAATDTQYF
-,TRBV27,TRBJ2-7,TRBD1,TGTGCCAGCAGCCGGGACAGACTCTACGAGCAGTACTTC,CASSRDRLYEQYF
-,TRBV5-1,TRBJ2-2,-,TGCGCCAGCAGCTCGGGACAAGAAAGCACCGGGGAGCTGTTTTTT,CASSSGQESTGELFF
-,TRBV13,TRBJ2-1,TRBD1,TGTGCCAGCAGCCCGGACAGGGGGGACCCGTTCTTC,CASSPDRGDPFF
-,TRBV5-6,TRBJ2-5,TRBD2,TGTGCCAGCAGCTTCCGGCTAGCGGGAAGAGAGACCCAGTACTTC,CASSFRLAGRETQYF
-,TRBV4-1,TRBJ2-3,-,TGCGCCAGCAGCCAAGTGGGCGGGAGCACAGATACGCAGTATTTT,CASSQVGGSTDTQYF
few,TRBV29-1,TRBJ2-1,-,TGCAGCGTTGATAGGGGGTCCTACAATGAGCAGTTCTTC,CSVDRGSYNEQFF
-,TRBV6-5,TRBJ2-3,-,TGTGCCAGCAGTTACTCTGGACCCGATACGCAGTATTTT,CASSYSGPDTQYF
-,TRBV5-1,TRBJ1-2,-,TGCGCCAGCAGCTTGGGTCCCCGGGGCTACACCTTC,CASSLGPRGYTF
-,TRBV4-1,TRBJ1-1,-,TGCGCCAGCAGCCAAAGCGGGACACCAGCGCACACTGAAGCTTTCTTT,CASSQSGTPAHTEAFF
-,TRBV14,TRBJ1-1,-,TGTGCCAGCAGTCATCAGGGGCAGAGAGAAGCTTTCTTT,CASSHQGQREAFF
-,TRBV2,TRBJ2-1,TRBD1,TGTGCCAGCAGCAAGGACAGGGGATACAATGAGCAGTTCTTC,CASSKDRGYNEQFF